The TCR beta chain described here comes from a study of blood T cell repertoires in COVID-19. About the research overall: T cells, B-cell-depleted T cells, or PBMCs supplied cDNA or gDNA.

Using immunoSEQ multiplex PCR, the repertoire was profiled, and TCRdb retains in-frame clones only, with some absent. In the table there are 300,000 to 350,000 clones, about 87% of which are singletons. Trimming left V 5 bases short and J 4 bases short, with 11 bases between. CDR3 length: 13 amino acids. Germline loops: CDR1 SEHNR, CDR2 FQNEAQ (reference sequence). The source material was peripheral blood. This TCR was sampled from a woman aged 25-40 years with COVID-19, enrolled during active disease. The chain combines TRBV7-9 with TRBJ1-2, with D maybe TRBD1 (5 bases). CDR3 in amino acids: CASSRGTAYGYTF. The CDR3 bases are TGTGCCAGCAGCCGCGGGACGGCCTATGGCTACACCTTC.